The TCR beta chain under discussion was sequenced for a study of response to subunit inactivated influenza vaccine. Study-wide results and caveats: Authors suggested each seasonal influenza vaccination recruits few new T cells.

J was trimmed by 2 bases and V by 5 bases; bases with no gene match: 7. The germline V gene encodes CDR1 SEHNR and CDR2 FQNEAQ (reference sequence). This CDR3 is 16 amino acids long. This clonotype was recorded at least ten times. Antigen: not known. TCRdb fed the RT-PCR reads into MiXCR, producing one record per CDR3 protein. The table shows about 520,000 distinct CDR3 sequences, with less than 7.5% occurring only once. The receptor was isolated from a man aged 45-69 years who received an inactivated influenza vaccine. This chain joins TRBV7-9 and TRBJ1-2; 11 nucleotides line up with TRBD1. Here the sequenced sample was PBMCs from blood, taken 23 months after vaccination. CDR3 in amino acids: CASSTDRGPKNYGYTF. The CDR3 DNA is TGTGCCAGCAGCACGGACAGGGGGCCTAAAAACTATGGCTACACCTTC.